The clone carrying this TCR beta chain was found a few times. The CDR3 consists of 13 residues. Trimming stripped 4 bases from V and 9 bases from J, with 12 bases between. Per germline, CDR1 KGHDR and CDR2 SFDVKD. Production of TCR beta cDNA used around 0.45 ug total RNA together with a constant-region primer. Libraries covering TCR beta were generated through three nested multiplex PCR rounds (using a slightly modified ARM-PCR). Both of the initial two PCR rounds ran for about 11 cycles and employed TRBV1-TRBV30 forward primers alongside a C-beta reverse primer. TCRdb recomputed calls from the multiplex PCR reads with MiXCR, one row per CDR3 protein. The sample carries approximately 330,000 distinct CDR3 sequences, less than 75% recorded once. The study extracted blood RNA from unsorted whole blood and also extracted germline DNA. The data originate from a study of tumor-infiltrating lymphocytes in primary liver carcinoma.

The origin of this receptor is a man aged 35-49 years with primary liver carcinoma and hepatitis B virus infection. The specimen was peripheral blood. The gene calls are TRBV24-1 and TRBJ2-1; D is undetermined. CDR3 sequence: CATSDPLIREQFF. DNA of the CDR3: TGTGCCACCAGTGACCCTCTTATCCGTGAGCAGTTCTTC.